This T cell receptor (beta chain) stems from a study of blood T cell repertoires in COVID-19. Looking at the study overall: Samples of COVID-19 (acute and convalescent) were obtained from the United States, Italy and Spain. PBMCs, B-cell-depleted T cells, or T cells provided the cDNA or gDNA that made up the material.

Original data processing: Reference gene primer amplification gave estimated nucleated cell counts. Profiled with immunoSEQ multiplex PCR; TCRdb holds only in-frame clones, not every one. That table gives V, J and clone size, and the DNA gave D and trimming. The sample lists almost 95,000 clones; about 80% were seen once. Germline V lookup: CDR1 LGHNT, CDR2 FRNRAP. The trim removed 2 bases at V and 9 bases at J, leaving 6 bases unmatched. The CDR3 spans 14 residues. The chain is built from TRBV12-5 and TRBJ2-1, with 8 bases that match TRBD1. Sequencing was carried out using peripheral blood. This receptor was taken from a man between 60 and 75 years old with acute or convalescent COVID-19. CDR3: CASGLPSGGSEQFF. DNA of the CDR3: TGTGCTAGTGGTTTGCCCTCAGGGGGCAGTGAGCAGTTCTTC.